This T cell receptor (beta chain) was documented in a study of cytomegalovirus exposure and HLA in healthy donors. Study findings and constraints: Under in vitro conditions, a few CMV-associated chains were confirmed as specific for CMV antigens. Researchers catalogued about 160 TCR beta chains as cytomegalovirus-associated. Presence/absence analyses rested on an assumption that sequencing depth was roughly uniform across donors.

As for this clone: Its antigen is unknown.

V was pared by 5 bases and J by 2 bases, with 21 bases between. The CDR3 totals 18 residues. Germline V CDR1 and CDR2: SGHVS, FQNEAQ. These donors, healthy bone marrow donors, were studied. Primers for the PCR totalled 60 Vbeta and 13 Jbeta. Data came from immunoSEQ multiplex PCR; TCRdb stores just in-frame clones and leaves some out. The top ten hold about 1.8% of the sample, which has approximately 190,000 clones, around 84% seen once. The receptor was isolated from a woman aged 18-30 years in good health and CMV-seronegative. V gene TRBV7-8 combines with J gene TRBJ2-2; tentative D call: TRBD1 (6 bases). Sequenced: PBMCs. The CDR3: CASSHSPTRGFNTGELFF. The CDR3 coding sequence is TGTGCCAGCAGCCATAGCCCGACCAGGGGATTTAACACCGGGGAGCTGTTTTTT.